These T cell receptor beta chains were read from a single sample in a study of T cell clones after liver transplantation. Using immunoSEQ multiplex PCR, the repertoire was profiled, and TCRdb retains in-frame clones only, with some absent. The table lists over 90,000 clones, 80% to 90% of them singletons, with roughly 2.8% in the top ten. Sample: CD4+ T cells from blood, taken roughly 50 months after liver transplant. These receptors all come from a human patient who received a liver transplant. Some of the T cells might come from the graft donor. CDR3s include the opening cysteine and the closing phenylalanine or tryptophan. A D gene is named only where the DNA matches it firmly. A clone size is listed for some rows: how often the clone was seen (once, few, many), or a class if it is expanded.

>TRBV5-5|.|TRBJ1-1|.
CASSLYHSPGHTEAFF
TGTGCCAGCAGCTTGTACCATTCACCCGGCCACACTGAAGCTTTCTTT
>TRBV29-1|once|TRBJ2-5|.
CSVRPGLKETQYF
TGCAGCGTTCGCCCAGGACTAAAAGAGACCCAGTACTTC
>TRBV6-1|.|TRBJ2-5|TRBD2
CASSRLADGETQYF
TGTGCCAGCAGTAGACTAGCGGACGGAGAGACCCAGTACTTC
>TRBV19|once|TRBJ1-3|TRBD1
CASSMDARGSGNTIYF
TGTGCCAGTAGTATGGATGCCAGGGGGTCTGGAAACACCATATATTTT
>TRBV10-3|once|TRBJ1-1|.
CAISATDNTEAFF
TGTGCCATCAGTGCGACAGACAACACTGAAGCTTTCTTT
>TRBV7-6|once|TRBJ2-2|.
CASTWGGANTGELFF
TGTGCCAGCACCTGGGGGGGCGCGAACACCGGGGAGCTGTTTTTT
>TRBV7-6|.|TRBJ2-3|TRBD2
CASSPRTSGPGDTQYF
TGTGCCAGCAGCCCCCGGACTAGCGGGCCGGGAGATACGCAGTATTTT
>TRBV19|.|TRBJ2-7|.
CAFTGASGTYEQYF
TGTGCCTTTACGGGGGCTAGCGGTACCTACGAGCAGTACTTC
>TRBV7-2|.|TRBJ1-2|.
CASSPETYGYTF
TGTGCCAGCAGCCCGGAGACCTATGGCTACACCTTC
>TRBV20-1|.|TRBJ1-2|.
CSARPGSGYTF
TGCAGTGCTAGACCCGGGAGTGGCTACACCTTC
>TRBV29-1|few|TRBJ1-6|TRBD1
CSVGQGDSPLHF
TGCAGCGTTGGACAGGGGGACTCACCCCTCCACTTT
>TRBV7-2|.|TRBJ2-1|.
CASSLGGGRSSYNEQFF
TGTGCCAGCAGCTTAGGGGGGGGCCGAAGCTCCTACAATGAGCAGTTCTTC
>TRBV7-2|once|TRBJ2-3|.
CASSGWTGTSTDTQYF
TGTGCCAGCAGCGGATGGACCGGGACTAGCACAGATACGCAGTATTTT
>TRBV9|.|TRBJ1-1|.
CASSGQELNTEAFF
TGTGCCAGCAGCGGCCAGGAATTGAACACTGAAGCTTTCTTT
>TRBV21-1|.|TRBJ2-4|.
CASSNPPGPTKNIQYF
TGTGCCAGCAGCAATCCCCCGGGGCCAACCAAAAACATTCAGTACTTC
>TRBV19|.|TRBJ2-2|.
CASSYRAGELFF
TGTGCCAGTAGTTACAGGGCCGGGGAGCTGTTTTTT
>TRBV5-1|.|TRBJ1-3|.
CASSLDPGSGNTIYF
TGCGCCAGCAGCTTGGATCCGGGGTCGGGAAACACCATATATTTT
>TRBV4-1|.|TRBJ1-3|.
CASSDMGRGYPGNTIYF
TGCGCCAGCAGCGATATGGGGAGGGGCTACCCTGGAAACACCATATATTTT
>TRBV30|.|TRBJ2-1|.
CAWRLTNIHNEQFF
TGTGCCTGGAGGCTGACCAACATTCACAATGAGCAGTTCTTC
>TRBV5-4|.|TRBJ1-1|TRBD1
CASSPRQGVNTEAFF
TGTGCCAGCAGCCCCCGACAGGGAGTGAACACTGAAGCTTTCTTT
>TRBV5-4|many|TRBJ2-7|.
CASSLERGFYEQYF
TGTGCCAGCAGCCTAGAAAGGGGATTCTACGAGCAGTACTTC
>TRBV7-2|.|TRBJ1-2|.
CASSLRQTNGYTF
TGTGCCAGCAGCTTAAGACAGACAAATGGCTACACCTTC
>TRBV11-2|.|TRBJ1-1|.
CASSLDVRAEAFF
TGTGCCAGCAGCTTAGACGTGAGGGCTGAAGCTTTCTTT
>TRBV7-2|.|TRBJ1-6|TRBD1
CASSLRDRGRDSPLHF
TGTGCCAGCAGCTTAAGGGACAGGGGGCGAGATTCACCCCTCCACTTT
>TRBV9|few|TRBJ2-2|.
CASSVGIRNTGELFF
TGTGCCAGCAGCGTAGGAATAAGGAACACCGGGGAGCTGTTTTTT
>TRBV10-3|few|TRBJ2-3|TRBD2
CAISVAGADTQYF
TGTGCCATCAGTGTAGCGGGAGCAGATACGCAGTATTTT
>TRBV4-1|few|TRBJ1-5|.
CASSQPWVGNQPQHF
TGCGCCAGCAGCCAACCGTGGGTAGGCAATCAGCCCCAGCATTTT
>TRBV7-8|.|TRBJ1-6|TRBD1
CASSVRTTGTSPLHF
TGTGCCAGCAGCGTAAGGACGACAGGGACTTCACCCCTCCACTTT
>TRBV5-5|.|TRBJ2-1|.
CASSPFRVSYNEQFF
TGTGCCAGCAGCCCATTCAGGGTCAGCTACAATGAGCAGTTCTTC
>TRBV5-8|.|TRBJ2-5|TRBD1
CASSPGQGAGETQYF
TGTGCCAGCAGCCCCGGACAGGGGGCGGGGGAGACCCAGTACTTC
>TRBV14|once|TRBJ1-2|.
CATSRAGRGYGYTF
TGTGCCACCAGCCGGGCGGGGCGCGGATATGGCTACACCTTC
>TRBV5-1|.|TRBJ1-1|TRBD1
CASTFSKTGGKNTEAFF
TGCGCCAGCACCTTCTCAAAGACAGGGGGCAAGAACACTGAAGCTTTCTTT
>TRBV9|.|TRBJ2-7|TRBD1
CASSAEQGQGAHQYF
TGTGCCAGCAGCGCCGAGCAGGGACAGGGGGCCCATCAGTACTTC
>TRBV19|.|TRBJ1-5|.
CASSPAFHSNQPQHF
TGTGCCAGTAGTCCGGCATTTCATAGCAATCAGCCCCAGCATTTT
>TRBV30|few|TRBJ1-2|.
CAWTRRGSDGYTF
TGTGCCTGGACCCGGCGGGGGTCCGATGGCTACACCTTC
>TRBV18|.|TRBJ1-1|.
CASSASKGAEAFF
TGTGCCAGCTCCGCTTCTAAGGGCGCAGAAGCTTTCTTT
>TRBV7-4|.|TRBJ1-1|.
CASSLALGTEAFF
TGTGCCAGCAGCTTGGCGTTGGGCACTGAAGCTTTCTTT
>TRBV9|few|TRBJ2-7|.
CASSVATGQSYEQYF
TGTGCCAGCAGCGTAGCTACCGGACAGAGCTACGAGCAGTACTTC
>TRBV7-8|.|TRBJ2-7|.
CASSSPRDGAYEQYF
TGTGCCAGCAGCTCACCTAGGGACGGGGCCTACGAGCAGTACTTC
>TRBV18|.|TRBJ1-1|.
CASSPPVAGGVNTEAFF
TGTGCCAGCTCACCACCGGTGGCAGGAGGGGTCAACACTGAAGCTTTCTTT
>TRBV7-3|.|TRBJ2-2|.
CASSARTSTGELFF
TGTGCCAGCAGCGCGAGGACCTCTACCGGGGAGCTGTTTTTT
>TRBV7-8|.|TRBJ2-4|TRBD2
CASSLTQPGLAVLAKNIQYF
TGTGCCAGCAGCCTCACCCAGCCGGGACTAGCGGTACTAGCCAAAAACATTCAGTACTTC
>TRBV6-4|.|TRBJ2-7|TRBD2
CASSALAGALSEQYF
TGTGCCAGCAGTGCCCTAGCGGGAGCTTTATCCGAGCAGTACTTC
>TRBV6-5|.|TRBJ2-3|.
CASTAARGTDTQYF
TGTGCCAGCACCGCGGCACGCGGCACAGATACGCAGTATTTT
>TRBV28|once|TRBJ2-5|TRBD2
CASLTTAGGGETQYF
TGTGCCAGCCTCACCACGGCGGGAGGGGGGGAGACCCAGTACTTC
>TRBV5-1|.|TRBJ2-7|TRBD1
CASSLASGTGQGEQYF
TGCGCCAGCAGCTTGGCCTCGGGGACAGGGCAAGGCGAGCAGTACTTC
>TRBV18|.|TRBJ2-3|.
CASSPVHLEGYADTQYF
TGTGCCAGCTCACCAGTTCATCTAGAGGGGTACGCAGATACGCAGTATTTT
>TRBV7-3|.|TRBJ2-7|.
CASSLTGTYEQYF
TGTGCCAGCAGCTTAACTGGGACATACGAGCAGTACTTC
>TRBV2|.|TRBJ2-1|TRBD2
CASRPTSGGDNEQFF
TGTGCCAGCAGACCCACTAGCGGGGGGGACAATGAGCAGTTCTTC
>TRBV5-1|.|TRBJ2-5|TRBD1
CASSLAPGHRGLGETQYF
TGCGCCAGCAGCTTGGCCCCGGGGCACAGGGGGCTTGGGGAGACCCAGTACTTC
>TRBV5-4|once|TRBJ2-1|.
CASSPRTNLIPAYNEQFF
TGTGCCAGCAGCCCGAGGACTAACCTAATCCCCGCTTACAATGAGCAGTTCTTC
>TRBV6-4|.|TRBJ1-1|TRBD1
CASRATGATEAFF
TGTGCCAGCAGAGCGACAGGGGCCACTGAAGCTTTCTTT
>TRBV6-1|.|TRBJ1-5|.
CASSDQSPGQPQHF
TGTGCCAGCAGTGACCAGAGCCCCGGTCAGCCCCAGCATTTT
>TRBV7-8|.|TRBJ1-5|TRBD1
CASSSGQGVEQPQHF
TGTGCCAGCAGCTCGGGACAGGGAGTTGAGCAGCCCCAGCATTTT
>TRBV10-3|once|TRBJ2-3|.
CAISADGDTQYF
TGTGCCATCAGTGCCGACGGAGATACGCAGTATTTT